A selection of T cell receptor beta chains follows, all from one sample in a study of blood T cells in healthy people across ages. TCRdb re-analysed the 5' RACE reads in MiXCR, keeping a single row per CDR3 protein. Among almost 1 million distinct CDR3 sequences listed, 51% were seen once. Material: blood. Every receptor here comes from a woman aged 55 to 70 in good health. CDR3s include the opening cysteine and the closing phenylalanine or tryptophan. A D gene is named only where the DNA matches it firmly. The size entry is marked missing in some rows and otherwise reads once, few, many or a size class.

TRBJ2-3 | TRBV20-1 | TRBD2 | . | TGCAGTGCTAGAGAGGCCCGGAGCGGGAGCCCAGATACGCAGTATTTT | CSAREARSGSPDTQYF
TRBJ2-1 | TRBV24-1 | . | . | TGTGCCACCAGTGGGAGGGGGCGATTAGTCAATGAGCAGTTCTTC | CATSGRGRLVNEQFF
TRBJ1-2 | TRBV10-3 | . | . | TGTGCCATCACCAATACAGGGAACTATGGCTACACCTTC | CAITNTGNYGYTF
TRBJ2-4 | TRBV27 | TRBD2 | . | TGTGCCAGCAGTTTAACACCGACTAGCGGGAGAAACATTCAGTACTTC | CASSLTPTSGRNIQYF
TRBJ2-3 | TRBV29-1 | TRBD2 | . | TGCAGCGTCCAAGCGGGAGACACAGATACGCAGTATTTT | CSVQAGDTDTQYF
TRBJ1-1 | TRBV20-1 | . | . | TGCAGTGCTAGAGAGGGGGCCCACAGGGCCACTGAAGCTTTCTTT | CSAREGAHRATEAFF
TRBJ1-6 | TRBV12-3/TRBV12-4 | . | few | TGTGCCAGCAATCAGGGGCGCTATTCACCCCTCCACTTT | CASNQGRYSPLHF
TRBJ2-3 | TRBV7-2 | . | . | TGTGCCAGCAGCCAAGGGCCGTGGGCTGGTGTTGGGGATACGCAGTATTTT | CASSQGPWAGVGDTQYF
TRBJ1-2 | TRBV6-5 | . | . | TGTGCCAGCAGTTACGGGGAAGGAAACTATGGCCACACCTTC | CASSYGEGNYGHTF
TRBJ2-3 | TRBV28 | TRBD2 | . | TGTGCCAGCAGCGTCCTTTTATGGCGGGAGACGAGCACAGATACGCAGTATTTT | CASSVLLWRETSTDTQYF
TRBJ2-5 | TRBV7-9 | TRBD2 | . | TGTGCCAGCAGCTCCACGGGAGGAAGTTGGACCCAGTACTTC | CASSSTGGSWTQYF
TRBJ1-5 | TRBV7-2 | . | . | TGTGCCAGCAGCTTAGACCGAGGACCTCATAGCAATCAGCCCCAGCATTTT | CASSLDRGPHSNQPQHF
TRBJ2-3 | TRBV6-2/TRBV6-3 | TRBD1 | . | TGTGCCAGCAGTTACTCTGGACAGGGGGCATATGATACGCAGTATTTT | CASSYSGQGAYDTQYF
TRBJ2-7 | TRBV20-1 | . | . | TGCAGTGCTAGAATAGGGGGGGCGGCATACGAGCAGTACTTC | CSARIGGAAYEQYF
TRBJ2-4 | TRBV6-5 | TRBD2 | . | TGTGCCAGCAGTTCCCTAGCGGCATACGAGGGCATTCAGTACTTC | CASSSLAAYEGIQYF
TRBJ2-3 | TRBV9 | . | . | TGTGCCAGCAGCCCCCCTTCCGTCGCAGATACGCAGTATTTT | CASSPPSVADTQYF
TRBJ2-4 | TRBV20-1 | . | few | TGCAGTGCTCATGGCCCCATCGGCTGGGGGTCCAAAAACATTCAGTACTTC | CSAHGPIGWGSKNIQYF
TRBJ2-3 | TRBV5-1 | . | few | TGCGCCAGCAGCCCCACGCCGGGCGTTGATACGCAGTATTTT | CASSPTPGVDTQYF
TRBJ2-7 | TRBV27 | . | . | TGTGCCAGCAGTCCCCCGGGAGCCCCCTACAATGAGCAGTACTTC | CASSPPGAPYNEQYF
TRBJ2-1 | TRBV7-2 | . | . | TGTGCCAGCAGCTTGAGAGGTGGTCCCTCCTACAATGAGCAGTTCTTC | CASSLRGGPSYNEQFF
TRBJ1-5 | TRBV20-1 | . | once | TGCAGTGCTAGGGGGTCCTTTAGTCAGCCCCAGCATTTT | CSARGSFSQPQHF
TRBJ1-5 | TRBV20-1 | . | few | TGCAGTGCTATTCCCGGGACCCGGAACAATCAGCCCCAGCATTTT | CSAIPGTRNNQPQHF
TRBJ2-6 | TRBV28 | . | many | TGTGCCAGCAGGTTCTCTGGGGCCAACGTCCTGACTTTC | CASRFSGANVLTF
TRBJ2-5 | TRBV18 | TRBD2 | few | TGTGCCAGCTCCCCGGCTGGCGGGAGGCCAGAGACCCAGTACTTC | CASSPAGGRPETQYF
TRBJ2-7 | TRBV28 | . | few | TGTGCCAGCAGAACACTAGAAAGGAGCTACGAGCAGTACTTC | CASRTLERSYEQYF
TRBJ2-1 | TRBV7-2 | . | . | TGTGCCAGCAGCCCGGCAGGGGGAGCGGGCGGTTGGTTCTTC | CASSPAGGAGGWFF
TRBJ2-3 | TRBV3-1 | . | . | TGTGCCAGCAGCCTGGGCAGCGGCGCTAGCACAGATACGCAGTATTTT | CASSLGSGASTDTQYF
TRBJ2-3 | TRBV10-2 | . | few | TGCGCCAGCAGTGATTTCGGTGGAGGCACAGATACGCAGTATTTT | CASSDFGGGTDTQYF
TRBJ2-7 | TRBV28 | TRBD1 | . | TGTGCCAGCAGTCATGCCGGGACAGGATCCTACGAGCAGTACTTC | CASSHAGTGSYEQYF
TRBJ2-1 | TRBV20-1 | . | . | TGCAGTCCGAGGACAATCGGGATTCTTGAGCAGTTCTTC | CSPRTIGILEQFF
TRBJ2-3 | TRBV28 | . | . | TGTGCCAGCAAGAAGGGTTTGGATACGCAGTATTTT | CASKKGLDTQYF
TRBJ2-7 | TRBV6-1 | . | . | TGTGCCAGCAGTGAAGCCAGCGGTCCCGGTGGTGGTTACGAGCAGTACTTC | CASSEASGPGGGYEQYF
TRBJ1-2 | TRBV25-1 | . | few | TGTGCCAGCCGGTCCCAGGGTGACTATGGCTACACCTTC | CASRSQGDYGYTF
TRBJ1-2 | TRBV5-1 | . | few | TGCGCCAGCAGCCCGGGACACCTTGGGGGCTATGGCTACACCTTC | CASSPGHLGGYGYTF
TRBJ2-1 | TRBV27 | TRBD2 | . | TGTGCCACTCGTAGAAGCGGGGGAGCAAACAAGGAGCAGTTCTTC | CATRRSGGANKEQFF
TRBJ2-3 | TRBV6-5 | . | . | TGTGCCAGCAGTCCCCGGACAATAGGGACAGATACGCAGTATTTT | CASSPRTIGTDTQYF
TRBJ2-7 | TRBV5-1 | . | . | TGCGCCAGCAGCTTGGAGGGGCCTCCCGTCTACGAGCAGTACTTC | CASSLEGPPVYEQYF
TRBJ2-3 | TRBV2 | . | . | TGTGCCAGCATCGCCAAGACGGGCACAGATACGCAGTATTTT | CASIAKTGTDTQYF
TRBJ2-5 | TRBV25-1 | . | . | TGTGCCAGCAGTGGAGACCCAAAGGGGGAGACCCAGTACTTC | CASSGDPKGETQYF
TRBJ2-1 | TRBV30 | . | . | TGTGCCTGGAGAGGGGGCTCCTACAATGAGCAGTTCTTC | CAWRGGSYNEQFF
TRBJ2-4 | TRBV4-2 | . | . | TGTGTTAGCAGCCATCAACCTAGCGTAGCCAAAAACATTCAGTACTTC | CVSSHQPSVAKNIQYF
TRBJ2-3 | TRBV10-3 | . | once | TGTGCCATCAGTGAGAGCAGGGGAGAGACAGATACGCAGTATTTT | CAISESRGETDTQYF
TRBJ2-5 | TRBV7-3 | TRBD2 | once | TGTGCCAGCAGCATAACTAGCGGAGCGCAAGAGACCCAGTACTTC | CASSITSGAQETQYF
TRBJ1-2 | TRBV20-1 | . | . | TGCAGTGCTAGGGACACAGGTGGCTACACCTTC | CSARDTGGYTF
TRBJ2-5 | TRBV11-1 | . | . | TGTGCCAGCAGCTTCATTGCACGGGGGGAGACCCAGTACTTC | CASSFIARGETQYF
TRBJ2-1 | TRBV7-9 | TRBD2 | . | TGTGCCAGCAGCAAAGGGGACTACTACAATGAGCAGTTCTTC | CASSKGDYYNEQFF
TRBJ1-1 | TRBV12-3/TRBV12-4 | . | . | TGTGCCAGCAGTATTACCACTGAAGCTTTCTTT | CASSITTEAFF
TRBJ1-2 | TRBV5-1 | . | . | TGCGCCAGCAGCTCTGCGGGGGGAAGTTTTTATGGCTACACCTTC | CASSSAGGSFYGYTF
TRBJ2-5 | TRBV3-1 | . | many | TGTGCCAGCAGCCAAGATACCCGGTACCAAGAGACCCAGTACTTC | CASSQDTRYQETQYF
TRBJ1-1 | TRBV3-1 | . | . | TGTGCCAGCAGCCAATGGTCCCCCAGAACTGAAGCTTTCTTT | CASSQWSPRTEAFF